Described below is a single T cell receptor beta chain sequence and its context. Its target antigen remains unknown. Within one base of it there is no much larger clone, and no base qualities were kept. A case-control design nested within a healthcare worker cohort in London, UK, was used, with weekly nasopharyngeal swab PCR tests and blood sampling performed. Healthcare workers were recruited during the week of the UK lockdown, between 23 and 31 March 2020, and followed weekly for up to about 15 weeks. These data belong to a study of early T cells in non-severe SARS-CoV-2 infection (dated by TCRdb to 2020 to 2022). Broadly, across the study: Because TCR sequencing relied on bulk RNA taken from unsorted whole blood, pairing of alpha and beta chains was not possible. What the research found in general, with its limitations: VDJdb matching was skewed toward anti-spike CD8 responses and likely underestimated virus-specific expansions, missing private and CD4 specificities.

The library was generated by 5' RACE. Sequencing instrument: NextSeq 500. To correct for sequencing error and PCR bias, the TCR library protocol tagged individual cDNA molecules with unique molecular identifiers. Both TCR alpha and beta chains were sequenced, and tight co-correlation was observed between alpha and beta sequence abundances in each sample. The study's processing was this. Decombinator V4 was used to perform V gene, J gene and CDR3 annotation of TCR sequences. Expanded TCRs were defined as changing significantly between any two time points under a Poisson model with p below 0.0001. TCR abundances were normalised to the total number of TCRs sequenced in each sample and reported as counts per million. TRAV1-2 paired with TRAJ12, TRAJ20 or TRAJ33 defined MAIT TCRs, while TRAV10 paired with TRAJ18 defined iNKT TCRs. VDJdb, accessed 1 November 2021, was searched for CMV, EBV and SARS-CoV-2 annotated TCRs, with TCRs annotated for multiple antigens excluded. Using fastp at Q25 and MiXCR, TCRdb reprocessed the public reads and kept productive beta chains. Each entry merges the rows of one CDR3 protein and shows their most common DNA and genes. The V and J calls were determined by TCRdb, not by the authors. This sample has about 60,000 distinct CDR3 sequences in its table, and around 14% of those were observed once. The top ten clones comprise 4% to 4.5% of the sample.

The CDR3, from cysteine to phenylalanine, totals 18 residues. Only the CDR3 portion is preserved as DNA: 54 bases, with reading frame beginning at the first base. The CDR1 and CDR2 encoded by the germline V gene are SGDLS and YYNGEE. V is cut back by 3 bases and J by 3 bases, with 10 bases in the junction unmatched. The source of this sequence is an adult who was a healthcare worker with PCR-confirmed SARS-CoV-2 infection or an uninfected control (not recorded which). The receptor chain draws on TRBV9 and TRBJ2-2; 11 central bases correspond to TRBD2. What was sequenced was whole blood. The CDR3 here reads CASSGTSGPQKHTGELFF. Here is the DNA: TGTGCCAGCAGCGGGACTAGCGGGCCCCAGAAACACACCGGGGAGCTGTTTTTT.